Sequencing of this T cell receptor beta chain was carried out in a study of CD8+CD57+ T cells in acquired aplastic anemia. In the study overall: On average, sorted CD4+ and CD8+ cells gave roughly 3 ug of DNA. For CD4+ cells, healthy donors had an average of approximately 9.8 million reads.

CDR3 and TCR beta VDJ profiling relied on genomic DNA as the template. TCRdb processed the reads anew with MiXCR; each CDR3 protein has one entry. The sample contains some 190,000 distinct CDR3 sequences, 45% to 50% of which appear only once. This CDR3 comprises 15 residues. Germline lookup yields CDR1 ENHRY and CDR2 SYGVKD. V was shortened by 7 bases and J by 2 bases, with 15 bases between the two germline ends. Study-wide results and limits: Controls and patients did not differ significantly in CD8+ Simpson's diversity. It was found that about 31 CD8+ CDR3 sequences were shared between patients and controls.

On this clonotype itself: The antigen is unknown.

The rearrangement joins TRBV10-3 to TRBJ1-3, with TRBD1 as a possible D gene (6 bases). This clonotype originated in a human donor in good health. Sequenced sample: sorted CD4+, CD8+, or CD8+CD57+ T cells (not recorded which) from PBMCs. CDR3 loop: CAITTGAGPGNTIYF. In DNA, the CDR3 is TGTGCCATCACTACGGGGGCCGGGCCTGGAAACACCATATATTTT.